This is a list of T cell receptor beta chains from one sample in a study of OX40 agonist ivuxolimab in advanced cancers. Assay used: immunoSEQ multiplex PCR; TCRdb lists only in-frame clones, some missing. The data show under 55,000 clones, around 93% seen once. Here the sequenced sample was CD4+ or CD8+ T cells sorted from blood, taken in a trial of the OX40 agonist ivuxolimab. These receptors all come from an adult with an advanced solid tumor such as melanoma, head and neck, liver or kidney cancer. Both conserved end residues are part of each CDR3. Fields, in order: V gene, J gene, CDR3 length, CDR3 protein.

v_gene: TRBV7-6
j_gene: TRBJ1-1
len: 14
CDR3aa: CASSLGGPGTEAFF

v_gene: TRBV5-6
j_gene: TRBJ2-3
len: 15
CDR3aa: CASTPDRGASDTQYF

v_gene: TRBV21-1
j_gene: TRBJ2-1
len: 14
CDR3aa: CASSKVGYSDEQFF

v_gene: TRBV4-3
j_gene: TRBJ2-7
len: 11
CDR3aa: CASSRGGEQYF

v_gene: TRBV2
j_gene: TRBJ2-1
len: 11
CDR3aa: CASSPGWEQFF

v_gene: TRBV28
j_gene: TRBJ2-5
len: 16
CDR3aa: CASRTDPGASQETQYF

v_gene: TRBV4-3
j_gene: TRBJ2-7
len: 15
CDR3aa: CASSQGTGELHEQYF

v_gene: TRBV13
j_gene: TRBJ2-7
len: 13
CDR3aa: CASSLQVFREQYF

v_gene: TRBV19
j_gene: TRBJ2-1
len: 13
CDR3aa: CASSIGGGPEQFF

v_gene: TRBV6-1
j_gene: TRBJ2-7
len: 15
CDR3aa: CASGGGGRNSYEQYF

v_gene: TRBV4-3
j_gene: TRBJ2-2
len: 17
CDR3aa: CASSPFTSSANTGELFF

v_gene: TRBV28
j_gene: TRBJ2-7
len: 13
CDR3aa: CASSLVQGYEQYF

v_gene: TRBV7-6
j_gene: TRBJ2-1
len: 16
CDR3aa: CASSLLGPGGGNEQFF

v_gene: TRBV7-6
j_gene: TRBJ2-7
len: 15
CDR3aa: CASSPGGSGTYEQYF

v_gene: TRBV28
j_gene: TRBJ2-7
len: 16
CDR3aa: CASSIDTTGVSYEQYF

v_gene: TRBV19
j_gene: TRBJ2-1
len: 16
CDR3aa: CASSIEAGSLYNEQFF

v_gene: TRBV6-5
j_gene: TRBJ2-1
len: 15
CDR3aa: CASSYPGTSVNEQFF

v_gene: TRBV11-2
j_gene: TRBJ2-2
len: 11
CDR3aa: CASSFTGELFF

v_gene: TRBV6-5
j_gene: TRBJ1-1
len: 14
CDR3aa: CASSPYGPNTEAFF

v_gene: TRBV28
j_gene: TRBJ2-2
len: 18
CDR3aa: CASSLLALAGVNTGELFF

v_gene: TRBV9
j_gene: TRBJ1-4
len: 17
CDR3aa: CASSAVPGQGTNEKLFF

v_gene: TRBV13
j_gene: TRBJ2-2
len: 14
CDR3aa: CASSLGLAIGELFF

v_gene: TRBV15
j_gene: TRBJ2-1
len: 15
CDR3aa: CATSPARQGYNEQFF

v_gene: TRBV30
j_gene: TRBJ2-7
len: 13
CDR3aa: CAWRARGSYEQYF

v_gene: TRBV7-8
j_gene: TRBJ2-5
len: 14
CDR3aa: CASSLRGVAETQYF

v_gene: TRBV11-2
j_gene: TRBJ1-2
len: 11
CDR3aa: CASSLGLGYTF

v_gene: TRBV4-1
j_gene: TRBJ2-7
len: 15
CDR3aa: CASSQVKQGYYEQYF

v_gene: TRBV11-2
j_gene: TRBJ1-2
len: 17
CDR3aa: CASRGDGRPDRNYGYTF

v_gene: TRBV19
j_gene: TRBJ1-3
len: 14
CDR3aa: CASSLGASGNTIYF

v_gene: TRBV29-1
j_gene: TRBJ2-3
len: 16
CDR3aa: CSCGGLAGDPTDTQYF

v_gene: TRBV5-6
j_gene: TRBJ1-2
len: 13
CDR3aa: CASSPPYGVGYTF

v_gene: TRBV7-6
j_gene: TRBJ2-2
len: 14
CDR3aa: CASNPGQGVGELFF

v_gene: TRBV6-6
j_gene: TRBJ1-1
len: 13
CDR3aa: CASSYGLQGEAFF

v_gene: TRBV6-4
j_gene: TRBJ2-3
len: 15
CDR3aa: CASRGTSGGTDTQYF

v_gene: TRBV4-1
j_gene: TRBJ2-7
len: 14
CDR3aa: CASSHRAETYEQYF

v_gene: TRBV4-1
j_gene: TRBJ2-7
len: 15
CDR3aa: CASSFGTSVSYEQYF

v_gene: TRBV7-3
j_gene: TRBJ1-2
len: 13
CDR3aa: CASSWDRVYGYTF

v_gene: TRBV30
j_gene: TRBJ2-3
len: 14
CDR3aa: CAWSVSVGTDTQYF

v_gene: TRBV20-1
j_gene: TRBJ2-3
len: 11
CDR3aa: CSARVGDTQYF

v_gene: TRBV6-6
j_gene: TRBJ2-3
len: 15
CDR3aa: CASSYFGRVGDTQYF

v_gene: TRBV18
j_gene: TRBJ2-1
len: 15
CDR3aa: CASSPPGRPYNEQFF

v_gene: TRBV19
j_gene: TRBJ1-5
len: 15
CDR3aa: CASIRSDRGEQPQHF

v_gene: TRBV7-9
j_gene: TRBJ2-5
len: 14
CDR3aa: CASSPSGIQETQYF

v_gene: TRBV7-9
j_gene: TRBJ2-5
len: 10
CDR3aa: CASSQETQYF

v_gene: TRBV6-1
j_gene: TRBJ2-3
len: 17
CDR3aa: CASSDATGTGPTDTQYF

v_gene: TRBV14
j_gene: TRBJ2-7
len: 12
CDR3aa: CASSQAELEQYF